This T cell receptor beta chain stems from a study of blood T cell repertoires in COVID-19. Study-wide context: COVID-19 samples, acute and convalescent, were from the United States, Italy and Spain. PBMCs, B-cell-depleted T cells, or T cells provided the cDNA or gDNA that made up the material.

In the authors' methods: Nucleated cell counts were estimated from reference gene primer amplification. Repertoires were generated with immunoSEQ multiplex PCR, while TCRdb's copy carries only in-frame clones and drops some. That table furnishes V, J and clone size, whereas the DNA furnished D and trimming. The sample has fewer than 250,000 clones, around 90% seen once. The V and J ends lost 5 bases and 6 bases respectively, with 19 bases between them. CDR3 length: 15 residues. CDR1 SGHNT and CDR2 YENEEA come from the germline V gene. The specimen was PBMCs or T cells enriched from blood (not recorded which). The clonotype comes from a man aged 25-45 years in a cohort exposed to, infected with or recovered from COVID-19 (not recorded which). V usage is TRBV11-3 and J usage is TRBJ1-1; D perhaps matches TRBD1 (6 bases). The CDR3 sequence is CASSPTTGDRAEAFF. CDR3 coding DNA: TGTGCCAGCAGCCCGACGACAGGCGACCGAGCTGAAGCTTTCTTT.